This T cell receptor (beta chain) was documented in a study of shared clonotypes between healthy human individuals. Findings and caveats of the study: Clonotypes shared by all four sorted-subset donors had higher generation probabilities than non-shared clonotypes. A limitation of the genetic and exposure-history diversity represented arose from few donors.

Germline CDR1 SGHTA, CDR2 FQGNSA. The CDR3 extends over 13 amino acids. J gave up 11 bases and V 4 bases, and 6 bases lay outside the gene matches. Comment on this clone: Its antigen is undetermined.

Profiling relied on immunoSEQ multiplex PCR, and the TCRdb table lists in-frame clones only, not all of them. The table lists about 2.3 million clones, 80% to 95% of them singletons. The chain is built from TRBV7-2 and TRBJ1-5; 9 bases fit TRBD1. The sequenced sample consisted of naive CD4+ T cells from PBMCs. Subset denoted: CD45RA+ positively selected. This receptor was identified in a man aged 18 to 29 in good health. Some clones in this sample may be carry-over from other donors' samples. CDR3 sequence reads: CASSWDREDTQHF. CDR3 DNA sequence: TGTGCCAGCAGCTGGGACAGGGAGGACACCCAGCATTTT.